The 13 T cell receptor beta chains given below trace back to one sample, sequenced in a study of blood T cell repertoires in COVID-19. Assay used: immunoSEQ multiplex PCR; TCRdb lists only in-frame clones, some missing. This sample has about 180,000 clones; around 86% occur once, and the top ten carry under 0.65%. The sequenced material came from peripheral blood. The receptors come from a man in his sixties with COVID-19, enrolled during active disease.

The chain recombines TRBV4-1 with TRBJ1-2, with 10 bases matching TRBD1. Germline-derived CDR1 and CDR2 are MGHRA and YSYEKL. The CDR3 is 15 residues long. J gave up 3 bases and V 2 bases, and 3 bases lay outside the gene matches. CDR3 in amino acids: CASSQRGQGDYGYTF. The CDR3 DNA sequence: TGCGCCAGCAGCCAACGAGGACAGGGGGACTATGGCTACACCTTC.

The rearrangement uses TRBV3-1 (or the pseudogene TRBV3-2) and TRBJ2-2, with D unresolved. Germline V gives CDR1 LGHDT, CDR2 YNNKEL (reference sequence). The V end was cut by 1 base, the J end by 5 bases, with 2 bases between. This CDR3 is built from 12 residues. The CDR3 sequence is CASSQVTGELFF. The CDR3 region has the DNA TGTGCCAGCAGCCAAGTAACCGGGGAGCTGTTTTTT.

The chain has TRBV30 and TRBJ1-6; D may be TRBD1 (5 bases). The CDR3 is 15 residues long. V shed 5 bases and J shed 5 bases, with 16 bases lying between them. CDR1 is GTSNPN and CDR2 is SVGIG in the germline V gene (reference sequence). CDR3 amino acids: CAWVLPRGNNSPLHF. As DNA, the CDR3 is TGTGCCTGGGTCCTCCCACGGGGGAATAATTCACCCCTCCACTTT.

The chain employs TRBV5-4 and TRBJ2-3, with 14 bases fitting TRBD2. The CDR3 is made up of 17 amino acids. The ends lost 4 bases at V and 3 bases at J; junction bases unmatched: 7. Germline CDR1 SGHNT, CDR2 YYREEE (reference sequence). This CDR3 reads CASSGGLAGGFTDTQYF. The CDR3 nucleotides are TGTGCCAGCAGCGGTGGACTAGCGGGGGGTTTTACAGATACGCAGTATTTT.

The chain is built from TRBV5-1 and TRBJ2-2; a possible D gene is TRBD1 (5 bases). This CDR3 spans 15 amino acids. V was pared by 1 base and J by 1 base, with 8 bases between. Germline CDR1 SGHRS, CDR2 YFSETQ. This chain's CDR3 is CASSLFTGNTGELFF. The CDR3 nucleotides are TGCGCCAGCAGCTTGTTTACAGGGAACACCGGGGAGCTGTTTTTT.

CDR3 in DNA: TGTGCCAGCAGCCCGACAGACGCAACTAATGAAAAACTGTTTTTT. Its translation: CASSPTDATNEKLFF. This sequence joins TRBV5-8 and TRBJ1-4; D perhaps matches TRBD1 (5 bases). V was pared by 4 bases and J by 0 bases, with 10 bases between. CDR3 length equals 15 residues. CDR1 and CDR2 from the germline V gene are SGHTS and YDEGEE.

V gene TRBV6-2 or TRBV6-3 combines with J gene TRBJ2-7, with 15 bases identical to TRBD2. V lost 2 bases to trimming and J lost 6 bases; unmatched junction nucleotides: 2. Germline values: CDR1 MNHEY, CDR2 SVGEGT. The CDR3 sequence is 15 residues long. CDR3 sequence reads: CASSYPGLAGGEQYF. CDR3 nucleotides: TGTGCCAGCAGTTACCCGGGACTAGCGGGAGGCGAGCAGTACTTC.

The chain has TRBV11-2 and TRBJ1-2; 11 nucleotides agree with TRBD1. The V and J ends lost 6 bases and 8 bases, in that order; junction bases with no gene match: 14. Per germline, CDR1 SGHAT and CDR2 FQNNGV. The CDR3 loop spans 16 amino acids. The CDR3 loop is CASRTGTGGVTGGYTF. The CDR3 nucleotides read TGTGCCAGCAGAACCGGGACAGGGGGTGTTACGGGCGGCTACACCTTC.

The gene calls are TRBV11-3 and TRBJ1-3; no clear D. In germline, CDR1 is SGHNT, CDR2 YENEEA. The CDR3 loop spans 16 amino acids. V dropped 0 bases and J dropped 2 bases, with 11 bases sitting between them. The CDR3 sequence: CASSLERPPAGNTIYF. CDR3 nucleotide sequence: TGTGCCAGCAGCTTAGAGCGGCCCCCGGCTGGAAACACCATATATTTT. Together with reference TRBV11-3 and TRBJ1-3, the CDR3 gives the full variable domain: EAGVVQSPRYKIIEKKQPVAFWCNPISGHNTLYWYLQNLGQGPELLIRYENEEAVDDSQLPKDRFSAERLKGVDSTLKIQPAELGDSAVYLCASSLERPPAGNTIYFGEGSWLTVV.

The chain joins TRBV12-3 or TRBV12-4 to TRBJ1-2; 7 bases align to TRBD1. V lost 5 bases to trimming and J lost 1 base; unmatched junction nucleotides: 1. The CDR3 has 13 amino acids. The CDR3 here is CASSTGDNYGYTF. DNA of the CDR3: TGTGCCAGCAGTACAGGGGATAACTATGGCTACACCTTC.

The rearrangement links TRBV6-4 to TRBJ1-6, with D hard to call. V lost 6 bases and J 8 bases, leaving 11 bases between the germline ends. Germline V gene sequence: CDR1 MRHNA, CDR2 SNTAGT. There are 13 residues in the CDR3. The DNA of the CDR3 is TGTGCCAGCAGCGCAACTACCGATTCACCCCTCCACTTT. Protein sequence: CASSATTDSPLHF.

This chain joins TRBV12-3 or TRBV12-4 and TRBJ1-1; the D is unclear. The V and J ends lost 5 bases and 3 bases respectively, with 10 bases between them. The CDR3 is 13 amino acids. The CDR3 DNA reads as TGTGCCAGCAGTACCGGCGGGGACACTGAAGCTTTCTTT. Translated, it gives CASSTGGDTEAFF.

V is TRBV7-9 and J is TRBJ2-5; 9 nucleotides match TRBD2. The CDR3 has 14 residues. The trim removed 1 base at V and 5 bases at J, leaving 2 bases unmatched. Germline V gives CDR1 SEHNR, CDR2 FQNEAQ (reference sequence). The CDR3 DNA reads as TGTGCCAGCAGCTTAGGGACTAGCGATGAGACCCAGTACTTC. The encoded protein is CASSLGTSDETQYF.